These T cell receptor beta chains were read from a single sample in a study of OX40 agonist ivuxolimab in advanced cancers. Profiled with immunoSEQ multiplex PCR; TCRdb holds only in-frame clones, not every one. Found here are about 59,000 clones, 88% of them singletons; the top ten hold around 0.76%. The source was CD4+ or CD8+ T cells sorted from blood, collected in a trial of the OX40 agonist ivuxolimab. These receptors all come from an adult with an advanced solid tumor such as melanoma, head and neck, liver or kidney cancer. CDR3s leave out the opening cysteine and the closing phenylalanine or tryptophan. The size field is filled for only some rows; it gives once, few, many or a size class.

size	J	V	CDR3
-	TRBJ2-5	TRBV6-1	ASSQTGQETQY
-	TRBJ1-2	TRBV4-1	ASSPGQNYGYT
-	TRBJ2-1	TRBV20-1	SARLVSEQF
-	TRBJ1-4	TRBV5-1	ASSLEGSTKKLF
-	TRBJ2-7	TRBV7-3	ASSPGQTSYEQY
-	TRBJ1-2	TRBV6-1	ASSEQGWVYT
-	TRBJ2-5	TRBV9	ASGRGLATVVETQY
-	TRBJ1-2	TRBV6-1	ASSGLRDRANYGYT
few	TRBJ2-2	TRBV10-3	ATSFGENTGELF
-	TRBJ2-7	TRBV11-2	ASSPRTGRDEQY
-	TRBJ2-7	TRBV28	ASRTTGHNEQY
once	TRBJ1-2	TRBV27	ASSFSGGYGYT
-	TRBJ2-7	TRBV12-2	ASRLMGVFGQSYEQY
-	TRBJ2-5	TRBV6-6	ASRDSGVTETQY
-	TRBJ2-7	TRBV7-8	ASSIGTGTHEQY
-	TRBJ2-5	TRBV29-1	SAGQDQETQY
-	TRBJ1-4	TRBV9	ASSADLAGEKLF
-	TRBJ2-3	TRBV7-2	ASSLVVGGADTQY
-	TRBJ2-1	TRBV7-9	ASSSGTAHNEQF
-	TRBJ2-1	TRBV11-3	ASSLGGQGGYNEQF
-	TRBJ1-2	TRBV29-1	SVESGAGYT
-	TRBJ2-1	TRBV10-2	ASSVSSGTYNEQF
-	TRBJ1-3	TRBV7-9	ASSSGQGEPGNTIY
few	TRBJ2-1	TRBV7-2	ASSLAPPGSGQF
-	TRBJ2-5	TRBV7-2	ASSLALGAGQETQY
-	TRBJ2-7	TRBV20-1	SASGSYEQY
-	TRBJ2-5	TRBV5-1	ASSLAMGQTQETQY
-	TRBJ2-7	TRBV18	ASSPAGGLEDQQY
-	TRBJ1-1	TRBV7-8	ASSPVDTEAF
-	TRBJ2-5	TRBV30	AWRTAGETQY
once	TRBJ2-3	TRBV19	ASNEARDTDTQY
-	TRBJ2-6	TRBV27	ASSLGGARGANVLT
-	TRBJ2-1	TRBV30	AWTAYSHNEQF
-	TRBJ2-7	TRBV7-9	ASSFSGGPSREQY
-	TRBJ2-7	TRBV9	ASSASGGLLAREQY